This TCR beta chain was profiled in a study of monozygotic twins with inflammatory bowel disease. Points from the study as a whole: Repertoire similarity was not found to differ between concordant and discordant twins, possibly from limited power.

This CDR3 comprises 16 residues. Germline V gene lookup returns CDR1 MDHEN and CDR2 SYDVKM. In regard to this clonotype: The antigen remains unidentified.

Every TCR library consumed approximately 3,500 ng of total RNA. Template switching incorporated UMIs with a 6-nucleotide sample barcode. Reanalyzing the 5' RACE reads, TCRdb keeps one entry per CDR3 protein, without DNA. The sample spans around 380,000 distinct CDR3 sequences; the ten largest clones claim less than 2.5%. Sequencing was carried out using blood. The TCR was taken from a human donor with ulcerative colitis or Crohn's disease, or a healthy co-twin of an affected twin (not recorded which). The chain combines TRBV28 with TRBJ2-2; there is no DNA to check the TCRdb D call of TRBD1. The CDR3 loop is CASSFLGLADTGELFF.